This T cell receptor (beta chain) stems from a study of PD-L1 blockade in urothelial cancer. Measured with immunoSEQ multiplex PCR; TCRdb has only the in-frame clones, and not every one. Counted here are 41,000 or so clones, 82% occurring once; the ten biggest clones make up roughly a sixth. V lost 5 bases and J lost 1, with 14 bases in between. Germline CDR1 is MGHRA and CDR2 is YSYEKL. This CDR3 is 15 amino acids long. Material: PBMCs, obtained around atezolizumab (anti-PD-L1) treatment. The genes are TRBV4-1 and TRBJ2-5, with a weak D call TRBD1 (6 bases). This sequence was found in a man aged 55 to 70 with urothelial cancer. The CDR3 here is CASSFVGALQETQYF. The CDR3 bases are TGCGCCAGCAGCTTTGTGGGGGCCCTCCAAGAGACCCAGTACTTC.